These T cell receptor beta chains were read from a single sample in a study of blood T cell repertoires in COVID-19. TCRdb's table, derived via immunoSEQ multiplex PCR, lists solely in-frame clones and lacks some. The sample holds roughly 240,000 clones, around 84% seen once. The sample consisted of peripheral blood. The receptors were gathered from a man aged 35-49 years who had recovered from COVID-19. Each CDR3 is given with its conserved first and last residue. The D gene is left open where the match is weak. Clone size is given for some rows only: seen once, a few or many times, or a class if the clone is expanded.

v_gene: TRBV30
d_gene: TRBD1
j_gene: TRBJ1-5
abundance: -
len: 15
CDR3aa: CAWEPGTGGNQPQHF
CDR3nt: TGTGCCTGGGAGCCCGGGACAGGGGGCAATCAGCCCCAGCATTTT

v_gene: TRBV5-5
d_gene: -
j_gene: TRBJ2-7
abundance: -
len: 11
CDR3aa: CASSVRHEQYF
CDR3nt: TGTGCCAGCAGCGTGCGCCACGAGCAGTACTTC

v_gene: TRBV6-2/TRBV6-3
d_gene: TRBD2
j_gene: TRBJ2-3
abundance: -
len: 15
CDR3aa: CASSFPSGGTDTQYF
CDR3nt: TGTGCCAGCAGTTTTCCTAGCGGGGGCACAGATACGCAGTATTTT

v_gene: TRBV4-1
d_gene: -
j_gene: TRBJ1-2
abundance: few
len: 15
CDR3aa: CASSQGGGANYGYTF
CDR3nt: TGCGCCAGCAGCCAAGGCGGTGGAGCTAACTATGGCTACACCTTC

v_gene: TRBV4-3
d_gene: -
j_gene: TRBJ1-3
abundance: -
len: 17
CDR3aa: CASSQGRTSSSGNTIYF
CDR3nt: TGCGCCAGCAGCCAAGGGAGGACCAGTAGCTCTGGAAACACCATATATTTT

v_gene: TRBV19
d_gene: TRBD1
j_gene: TRBJ1-1
abundance: few
len: 15
CDR3aa: CASSIVGAGGSWAFF
CDR3nt: TGTGCCAGTAGTATAGTAGGGGCAGGGGGCTCGTGGGCTTTCTTT

v_gene: TRBV6-5
d_gene: -
j_gene: TRBJ2-1
abundance: -
len: 11
CDR3aa: CASSYQGTQFF
CDR3nt: TGTGCCAGCAGTTACCAGGGCACGCAGTTCTTC

v_gene: TRBV7-2
d_gene: TRBD2
j_gene: TRBJ2-7
abundance: -
len: 18
CDR3aa: CASSLGTSGNILSYEQYF
CDR3nt: TGTGCCAGCAGCTTAGGGACTAGCGGGAACATATTATCCTACGAGCAGTACTTC

v_gene: TRBV5-1
d_gene: -
j_gene: TRBJ2-3
abundance: -
len: 14
CDR3aa: CASSLDPGLYAQYF
CDR3nt: TGCGCCAGCAGCTTGGATCCGGGACTTTATGCGCAGTATTTT

v_gene: TRBV7-9
d_gene: -
j_gene: TRBJ2-7
abundance: -
len: 15
CDR3aa: CASSLAGQTSYEQYF
CDR3nt: TGTGCCAGCAGCTTAGCGGGGCAGACCTCCTACGAGCAGTACTTC

v_gene: TRBV5-1
d_gene: -
j_gene: TRBJ1-5
abundance: -
len: 14
CDR3aa: CASSLASGLQPQHF
CDR3nt: TGCGCCAGCAGCTTGGCCTCAGGGCTTCAGCCCCAGCATTTT

v_gene: TRBV5-1
d_gene: -
j_gene: TRBJ1-2
abundance: -
len: 15
CDR3aa: CASSGGQPGDYGYTF
CDR3nt: TGCGCCAGCAGCGGAGGACAGCCCGGGGACTATGGCTACACCTTC

v_gene: TRBV7-2
d_gene: -
j_gene: TRBJ2-1
abundance: -
len: 13
CDR3aa: CASSALQGNEQFF
CDR3nt: TGTGCCAGCAGCGCGCTCCAGGGAAATGAGCAGTTCTTC

v_gene: TRBV6-5
d_gene: -
j_gene: TRBJ2-3
abundance: -
len: 15
CDR3aa: CASSRLRTTLGTQYF
CDR3nt: TGTGCCAGCAGCCGACTACGGACTACTCTAGGTACGCAGTATTTT

v_gene: TRBV7-9
d_gene: TRBD1
j_gene: TRBJ2-7
abundance: -
len: 15
CDR3aa: CASSQEALDRYEQYF
CDR3nt: TGTGCCAGCAGTCAGGAGGCCTTGGACAGGTACGAGCAGTACTTC

v_gene: TRBV6-5
d_gene: -
j_gene: TRBJ2-1
abundance: -
len: 13
CDR3aa: CASRAPGTPYLFF
CDR3nt: TGTGCCAGCAGAGCCCCCGGGACTCCCTATCTGTTCTTC

v_gene: TRBV2
d_gene: TRBD2
j_gene: TRBJ2-1
abundance: few
len: 14
CDR3aa: CASSGAGGYNEQFF
CDR3nt: TGTGCCAGCAGTGGAGCGGGGGGTTACAATGAGCAGTTCTTC

v_gene: TRBV18
d_gene: -
j_gene: TRBJ2-5
abundance: -
len: 13
CDR3aa: CASSPRDRETQYF
CDR3nt: TGTGCCAGCTCACCGCGGGACAGAGAGACCCAGTACTTC

v_gene: TRBV9
d_gene: TRBD1
j_gene: TRBJ2-2
abundance: -
len: 15
CDR3aa: CASSLGQGPSRELFF
CDR3nt: TGTGCCAGCAGTTTAGGACAGGGTCCTTCCAGGGAGCTGTTTTTT

v_gene: TRBV5-6
d_gene: TRBD2
j_gene: TRBJ2-1
abundance: -
len: 17
CDR3aa: CASSSGPLAGGDNEQFF
CDR3nt: TGTGCCAGCAGCAGCGGGCCCCTAGCGGGAGGGGACAATGAGCAGTTCTTC

v_gene: TRBV9
d_gene: -
j_gene: TRBJ2-3
abundance: -
len: 15
CDR3aa: CASSTLTSPTDTQYF
CDR3nt: TGTGCCAGCAGCACCCTTACATCCCCCACAGATACGCAGTATTTT

v_gene: TRBV7-2
d_gene: TRBD2
j_gene: TRBJ2-7
abundance: -
len: 15
CDR3aa: CASSFTGTSSYEQYF
CDR3nt: TGTGCCAGCAGCTTCACCGGGACTAGCTCCTACGAGCAGTACTTC